This TCR beta chain was identified in a study of cytomegalovirus exposure and HLA in healthy donors. Germline CDR1 SGHDT, CDR2 YYEEEE. This CDR3 has 14 residues. Trimming took off 2 bases at V and 1 base at J, with 9 bases between the two ends. Study-level points and caveats: Some highly shared sequence variants likely arose as a pipeline artifact. A missense DCLRE1C variant was associated with V- and J-gene trimming of TCR beta chains in a later analysis, and an independent cohort replicated the association. Associated with HLA alleles at 0.05 false discovery rate in a later analysis were 17,000 or so TCR beta sequences.

This clone was seen more than once but under ten times. No antigen is known for it. The primer mix had 60 Vbeta and 13 Jbeta primers. Assay used: immunoSEQ multiplex PCR; TCRdb lists only in-frame clones, some missing. Found here are tens of thousands of clones, just over 75% of them singletons; the top ten hold under 0.75%. Sequenced: PBMCs. The rearrangement uses TRBV5-6 and TRBJ1-1; no definite D call. The receptor's source is a man aged 25 to 45 in good health and CMV-seronegative. CDR3 protein: CASSFGSSNTEAFF. The CDR3, as DNA: TGTGCCAGCAGCTTCGGGTCTTCGAACACTGAAGCTTTCTTT.